These T cell receptor beta chains were read from a single sample in a study of shared clonotypes between healthy human individuals. The method was immunoSEQ multiplex PCR; TCRdb's version includes in-frame clones alone and lacks a portion of them. The repertoire holds 2 million to 2.5 million clones, with around 92% as singletons. Input material: naive CD4+ T cells from PBMCs. The source is a man between 18 and 29 years old in good health. Some clones in this sample may be carry-over from other donors' samples. Both conserved end residues are part of each CDR3. Each record gives: J gene, V gene, clone size, CDR3 protein. Not all rows give a size; the values are once, few, many and, for expanded clones, a class.

>TRBJ2-2|TRBV14|NA
CASSLVTGVTGELFF
>NA|TRBV27|NA
CASSRTGNHEQYF
>TRBJ1-2|TRBV5-1|NA
CASSVDRASYGYTF
>TRBJ1-3|TRBV27|NA
CASSWTGGNTIYF
>TRBJ2-7|TRBV11-2|NA
CASSSITWGLAGSEQYF
>TRBJ2-2|TRBV5-1|NA
CASSLVRGGPSGELFF
>TRBJ2-3|TRBV4-3|NA
CASSPAGWSTDTQYF
>TRBJ2-7|TRBV28|NA
CASRVTGLGEQYF
>TRBJ1-4|TRBV6-1|few
CASSERGGKLFF
>TRBJ2-6|TRBV7-7|NA
CASGAGANVLTF
>TRBJ2-2|TRBV27|NA
CASSSSGRALDTGELFF
>TRBJ2-6|TRBV9|NA
CASSVQGTPGANVLTF
>TRBJ2-2|TRBV19|NA
CASSIRGQGAGELFF
>TRBJ1-1|TRBV28|NA
CASSRKGAVGKTEAFF
>TRBJ2-5|TRBV5-5|NA
CANPRLPPQETQYF
>TRBJ2-5|TRBV6-4|NA
CASSAGIQETQYF
>TRBJ2-1|TRBV19|NA
CASSPGTGSSYNEQFF
>TRBJ2-1|TRBV4-1|NA
CASSQDGREGFYNEQFF
>TRBJ2-1|TRBV7-6|NA
CASSLDTGAVNEQFF
>TRBJ2-6|TRBV14|NA
CASSHLQGPGANVLTF
>TRBJ1-1|TRBV19|NA
CASSIIGSGRVGTEAFF
>TRBJ1-5|TRBV14|NA
CASSQGGLSNQPQHF
>TRBJ2-1|TRBV19|NA
CASRPLAGASNEQFF